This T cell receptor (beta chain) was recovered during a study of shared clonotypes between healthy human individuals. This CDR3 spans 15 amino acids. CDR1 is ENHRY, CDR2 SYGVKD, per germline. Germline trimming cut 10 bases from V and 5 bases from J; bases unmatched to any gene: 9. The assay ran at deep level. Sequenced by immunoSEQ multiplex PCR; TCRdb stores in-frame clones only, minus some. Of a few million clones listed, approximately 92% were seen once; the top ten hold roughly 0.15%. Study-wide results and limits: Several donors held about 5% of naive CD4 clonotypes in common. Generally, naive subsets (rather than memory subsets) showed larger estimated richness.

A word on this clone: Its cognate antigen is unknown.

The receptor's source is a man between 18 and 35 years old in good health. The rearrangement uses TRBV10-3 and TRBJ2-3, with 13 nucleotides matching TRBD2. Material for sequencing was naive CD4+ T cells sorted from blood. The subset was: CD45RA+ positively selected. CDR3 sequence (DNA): TGTGCCACCGTTTCACTAGCGGGGGGGGTAGATACGCAGTATTTT. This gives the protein CATVSLAGGVDTQYF.